This TCR beta chain was sequenced for a study of T cell changes during pregnancy in multiple sclerosis. This CDR3 has 14 residues. Trimming took 6 bases from V and 6 from J; bases not matched to a gene: 8. Germline CDR1 is MNHEY and CDR2 is SVGAGI. The method was immunoSEQ multiplex PCR; TCRdb's version includes in-frame clones alone and lacks a portion of them. Here the sample spans 55,000 to 70,000 clones, roughly 91% being singletons. This TCR was sampled from a female donor with multiple sclerosis, enrolled in a pregnancy study. Sequenced material: CD4+ T cells from peripheral blood mononuclear cells, taken after pregnancy. V usage is TRBV6-5 and J usage is TRBJ1-3, with TRBD1 identical over 7 bases. The CDR3 sequence is CASRPSGTENTIYF. The CDR3 coding sequence is TGTGCCAGCAGACCCTCCGGGACAGAAAACACCATATATTTT.